The entry that follows covers one T cell receptor beta chain sequence. The PCR employed 60 Vbeta primers together with 13 Jbeta primers. The assay was immunoSEQ multiplex PCR, and TCRdb's table has in-frame clones only and misses some. The sample contains 120,000 or so clones, about 80% of which appear only once. These data are taken from a study of cytomegalovirus exposure and HLA in healthy donors. With 6 bases removed from V and 4 bases from J, the gap between germline ends came to 12 bases. The CDR3 length is 14 residues. Looked up from germline, CDR1 is SNHLY and CDR2 is FYNNEI. This sequence originates from a woman aged 45-65 years in good health and CMV-seropositive. Sequenced: PBMCs. J is TRBJ2-2 and V is TRBV2; D gene ambiguous. The CDR3 reads CASSRVRGTGELFF. In DNA, the CDR3 is TGTGCCAGCAGCCGGGTCCGAGGCACCGGGGAGCTGTTTTTT.